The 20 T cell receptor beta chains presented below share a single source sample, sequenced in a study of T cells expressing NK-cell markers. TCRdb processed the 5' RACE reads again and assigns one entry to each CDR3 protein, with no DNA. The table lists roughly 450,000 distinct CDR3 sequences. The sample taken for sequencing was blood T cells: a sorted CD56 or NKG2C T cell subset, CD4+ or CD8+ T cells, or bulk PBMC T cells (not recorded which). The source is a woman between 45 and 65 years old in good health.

The chain's CDR3 is CSAREPQGTSYNSPLHF. This chain connects TRBV20-1 to TRBJ1-6; TCRdb's assignment of TRBD1 cannot be checked, as there is no DNA. CDR1 is DFQATT and CDR2 is SNEGSKA in the germline V gene (reference sequence). This CDR3 contains 17 residues.

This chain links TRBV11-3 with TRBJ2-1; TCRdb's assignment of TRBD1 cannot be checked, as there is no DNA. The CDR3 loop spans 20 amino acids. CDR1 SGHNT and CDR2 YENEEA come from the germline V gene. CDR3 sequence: CASSLEGGTGGDPTYNEQFF.

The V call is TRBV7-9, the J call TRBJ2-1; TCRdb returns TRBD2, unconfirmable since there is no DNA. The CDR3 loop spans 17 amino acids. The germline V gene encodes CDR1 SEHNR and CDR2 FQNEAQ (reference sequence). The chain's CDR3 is CASSLGEGRGIHNEQFF.

CDR3 region: CSVEERETSYNEQFF. This chain uses TRBV29-1 with TRBJ2-1. Germline V gives CDR1 SQVTM, CDR2 ANQGSEA. There are 15 residues in the CDR3.

The CDR3 region is CASSALWGAGEKLFF. This chain connects TRBV12-3 or TRBV12-4 to TRBJ1-4; TCRdb's D gene call, TRBD1, goes unchecked for lack of DNA. The CDR3 runs to 15 residues.

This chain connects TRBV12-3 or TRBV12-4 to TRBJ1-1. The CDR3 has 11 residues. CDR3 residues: CASSFGSGAFF.

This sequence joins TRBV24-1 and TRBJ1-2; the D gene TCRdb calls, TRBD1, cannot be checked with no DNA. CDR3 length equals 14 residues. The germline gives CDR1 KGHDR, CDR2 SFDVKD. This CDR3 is CATSDFDRFDGYTF.

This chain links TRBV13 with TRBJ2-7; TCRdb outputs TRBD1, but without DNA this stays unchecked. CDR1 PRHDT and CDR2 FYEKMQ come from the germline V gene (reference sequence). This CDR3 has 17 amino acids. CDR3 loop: CASSSSGGQGRSYEQYF.

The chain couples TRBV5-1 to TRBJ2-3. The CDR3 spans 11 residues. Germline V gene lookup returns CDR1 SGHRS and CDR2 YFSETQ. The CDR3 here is CASKGTDTQYF.

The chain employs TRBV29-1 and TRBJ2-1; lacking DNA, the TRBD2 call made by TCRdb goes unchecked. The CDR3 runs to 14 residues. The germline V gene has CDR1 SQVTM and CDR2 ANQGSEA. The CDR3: CSVEDRVAGGEQFF.

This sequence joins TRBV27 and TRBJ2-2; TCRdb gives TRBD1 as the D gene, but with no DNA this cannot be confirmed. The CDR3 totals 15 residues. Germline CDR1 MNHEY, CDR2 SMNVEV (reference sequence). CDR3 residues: CASSLAPGGTGELFF.

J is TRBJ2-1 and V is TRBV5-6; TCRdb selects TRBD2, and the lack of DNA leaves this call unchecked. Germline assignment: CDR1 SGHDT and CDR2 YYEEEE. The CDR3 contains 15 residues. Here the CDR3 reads CASSSGTSGNYEQFF.

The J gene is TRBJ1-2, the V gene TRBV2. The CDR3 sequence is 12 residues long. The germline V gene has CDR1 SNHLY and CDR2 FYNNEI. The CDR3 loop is CASSDPNYGYTF.

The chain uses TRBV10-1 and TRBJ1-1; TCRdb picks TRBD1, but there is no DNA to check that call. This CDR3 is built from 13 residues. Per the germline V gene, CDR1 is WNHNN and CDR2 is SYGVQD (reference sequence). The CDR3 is CASSRGAWTEAFF.

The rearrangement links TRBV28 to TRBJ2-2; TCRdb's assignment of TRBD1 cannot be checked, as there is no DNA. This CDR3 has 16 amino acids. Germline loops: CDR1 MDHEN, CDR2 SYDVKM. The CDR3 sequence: CASSLMWRGRAGELFF.

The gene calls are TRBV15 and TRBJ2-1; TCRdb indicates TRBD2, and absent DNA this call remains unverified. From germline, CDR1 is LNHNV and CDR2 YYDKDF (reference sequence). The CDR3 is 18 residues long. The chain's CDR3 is CATSRGGTPGGGSDEQFF.

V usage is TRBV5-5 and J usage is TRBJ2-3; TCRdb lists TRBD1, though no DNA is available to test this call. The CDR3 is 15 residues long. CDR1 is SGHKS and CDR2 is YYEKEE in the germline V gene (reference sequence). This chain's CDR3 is CASNNARDRTNTQYF.

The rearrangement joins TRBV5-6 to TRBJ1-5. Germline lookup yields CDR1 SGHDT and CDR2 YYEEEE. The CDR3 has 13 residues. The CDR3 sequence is CASSLFLGQPQHF.

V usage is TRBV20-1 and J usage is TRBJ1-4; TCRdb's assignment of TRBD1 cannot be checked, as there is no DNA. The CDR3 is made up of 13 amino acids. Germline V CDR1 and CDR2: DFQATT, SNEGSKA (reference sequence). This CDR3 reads CSAKTGGNEKLFF.

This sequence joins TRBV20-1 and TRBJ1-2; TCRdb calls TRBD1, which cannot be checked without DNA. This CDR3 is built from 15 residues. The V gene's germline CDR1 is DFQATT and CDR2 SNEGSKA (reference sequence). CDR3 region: CSATRAGGINYGYTF.